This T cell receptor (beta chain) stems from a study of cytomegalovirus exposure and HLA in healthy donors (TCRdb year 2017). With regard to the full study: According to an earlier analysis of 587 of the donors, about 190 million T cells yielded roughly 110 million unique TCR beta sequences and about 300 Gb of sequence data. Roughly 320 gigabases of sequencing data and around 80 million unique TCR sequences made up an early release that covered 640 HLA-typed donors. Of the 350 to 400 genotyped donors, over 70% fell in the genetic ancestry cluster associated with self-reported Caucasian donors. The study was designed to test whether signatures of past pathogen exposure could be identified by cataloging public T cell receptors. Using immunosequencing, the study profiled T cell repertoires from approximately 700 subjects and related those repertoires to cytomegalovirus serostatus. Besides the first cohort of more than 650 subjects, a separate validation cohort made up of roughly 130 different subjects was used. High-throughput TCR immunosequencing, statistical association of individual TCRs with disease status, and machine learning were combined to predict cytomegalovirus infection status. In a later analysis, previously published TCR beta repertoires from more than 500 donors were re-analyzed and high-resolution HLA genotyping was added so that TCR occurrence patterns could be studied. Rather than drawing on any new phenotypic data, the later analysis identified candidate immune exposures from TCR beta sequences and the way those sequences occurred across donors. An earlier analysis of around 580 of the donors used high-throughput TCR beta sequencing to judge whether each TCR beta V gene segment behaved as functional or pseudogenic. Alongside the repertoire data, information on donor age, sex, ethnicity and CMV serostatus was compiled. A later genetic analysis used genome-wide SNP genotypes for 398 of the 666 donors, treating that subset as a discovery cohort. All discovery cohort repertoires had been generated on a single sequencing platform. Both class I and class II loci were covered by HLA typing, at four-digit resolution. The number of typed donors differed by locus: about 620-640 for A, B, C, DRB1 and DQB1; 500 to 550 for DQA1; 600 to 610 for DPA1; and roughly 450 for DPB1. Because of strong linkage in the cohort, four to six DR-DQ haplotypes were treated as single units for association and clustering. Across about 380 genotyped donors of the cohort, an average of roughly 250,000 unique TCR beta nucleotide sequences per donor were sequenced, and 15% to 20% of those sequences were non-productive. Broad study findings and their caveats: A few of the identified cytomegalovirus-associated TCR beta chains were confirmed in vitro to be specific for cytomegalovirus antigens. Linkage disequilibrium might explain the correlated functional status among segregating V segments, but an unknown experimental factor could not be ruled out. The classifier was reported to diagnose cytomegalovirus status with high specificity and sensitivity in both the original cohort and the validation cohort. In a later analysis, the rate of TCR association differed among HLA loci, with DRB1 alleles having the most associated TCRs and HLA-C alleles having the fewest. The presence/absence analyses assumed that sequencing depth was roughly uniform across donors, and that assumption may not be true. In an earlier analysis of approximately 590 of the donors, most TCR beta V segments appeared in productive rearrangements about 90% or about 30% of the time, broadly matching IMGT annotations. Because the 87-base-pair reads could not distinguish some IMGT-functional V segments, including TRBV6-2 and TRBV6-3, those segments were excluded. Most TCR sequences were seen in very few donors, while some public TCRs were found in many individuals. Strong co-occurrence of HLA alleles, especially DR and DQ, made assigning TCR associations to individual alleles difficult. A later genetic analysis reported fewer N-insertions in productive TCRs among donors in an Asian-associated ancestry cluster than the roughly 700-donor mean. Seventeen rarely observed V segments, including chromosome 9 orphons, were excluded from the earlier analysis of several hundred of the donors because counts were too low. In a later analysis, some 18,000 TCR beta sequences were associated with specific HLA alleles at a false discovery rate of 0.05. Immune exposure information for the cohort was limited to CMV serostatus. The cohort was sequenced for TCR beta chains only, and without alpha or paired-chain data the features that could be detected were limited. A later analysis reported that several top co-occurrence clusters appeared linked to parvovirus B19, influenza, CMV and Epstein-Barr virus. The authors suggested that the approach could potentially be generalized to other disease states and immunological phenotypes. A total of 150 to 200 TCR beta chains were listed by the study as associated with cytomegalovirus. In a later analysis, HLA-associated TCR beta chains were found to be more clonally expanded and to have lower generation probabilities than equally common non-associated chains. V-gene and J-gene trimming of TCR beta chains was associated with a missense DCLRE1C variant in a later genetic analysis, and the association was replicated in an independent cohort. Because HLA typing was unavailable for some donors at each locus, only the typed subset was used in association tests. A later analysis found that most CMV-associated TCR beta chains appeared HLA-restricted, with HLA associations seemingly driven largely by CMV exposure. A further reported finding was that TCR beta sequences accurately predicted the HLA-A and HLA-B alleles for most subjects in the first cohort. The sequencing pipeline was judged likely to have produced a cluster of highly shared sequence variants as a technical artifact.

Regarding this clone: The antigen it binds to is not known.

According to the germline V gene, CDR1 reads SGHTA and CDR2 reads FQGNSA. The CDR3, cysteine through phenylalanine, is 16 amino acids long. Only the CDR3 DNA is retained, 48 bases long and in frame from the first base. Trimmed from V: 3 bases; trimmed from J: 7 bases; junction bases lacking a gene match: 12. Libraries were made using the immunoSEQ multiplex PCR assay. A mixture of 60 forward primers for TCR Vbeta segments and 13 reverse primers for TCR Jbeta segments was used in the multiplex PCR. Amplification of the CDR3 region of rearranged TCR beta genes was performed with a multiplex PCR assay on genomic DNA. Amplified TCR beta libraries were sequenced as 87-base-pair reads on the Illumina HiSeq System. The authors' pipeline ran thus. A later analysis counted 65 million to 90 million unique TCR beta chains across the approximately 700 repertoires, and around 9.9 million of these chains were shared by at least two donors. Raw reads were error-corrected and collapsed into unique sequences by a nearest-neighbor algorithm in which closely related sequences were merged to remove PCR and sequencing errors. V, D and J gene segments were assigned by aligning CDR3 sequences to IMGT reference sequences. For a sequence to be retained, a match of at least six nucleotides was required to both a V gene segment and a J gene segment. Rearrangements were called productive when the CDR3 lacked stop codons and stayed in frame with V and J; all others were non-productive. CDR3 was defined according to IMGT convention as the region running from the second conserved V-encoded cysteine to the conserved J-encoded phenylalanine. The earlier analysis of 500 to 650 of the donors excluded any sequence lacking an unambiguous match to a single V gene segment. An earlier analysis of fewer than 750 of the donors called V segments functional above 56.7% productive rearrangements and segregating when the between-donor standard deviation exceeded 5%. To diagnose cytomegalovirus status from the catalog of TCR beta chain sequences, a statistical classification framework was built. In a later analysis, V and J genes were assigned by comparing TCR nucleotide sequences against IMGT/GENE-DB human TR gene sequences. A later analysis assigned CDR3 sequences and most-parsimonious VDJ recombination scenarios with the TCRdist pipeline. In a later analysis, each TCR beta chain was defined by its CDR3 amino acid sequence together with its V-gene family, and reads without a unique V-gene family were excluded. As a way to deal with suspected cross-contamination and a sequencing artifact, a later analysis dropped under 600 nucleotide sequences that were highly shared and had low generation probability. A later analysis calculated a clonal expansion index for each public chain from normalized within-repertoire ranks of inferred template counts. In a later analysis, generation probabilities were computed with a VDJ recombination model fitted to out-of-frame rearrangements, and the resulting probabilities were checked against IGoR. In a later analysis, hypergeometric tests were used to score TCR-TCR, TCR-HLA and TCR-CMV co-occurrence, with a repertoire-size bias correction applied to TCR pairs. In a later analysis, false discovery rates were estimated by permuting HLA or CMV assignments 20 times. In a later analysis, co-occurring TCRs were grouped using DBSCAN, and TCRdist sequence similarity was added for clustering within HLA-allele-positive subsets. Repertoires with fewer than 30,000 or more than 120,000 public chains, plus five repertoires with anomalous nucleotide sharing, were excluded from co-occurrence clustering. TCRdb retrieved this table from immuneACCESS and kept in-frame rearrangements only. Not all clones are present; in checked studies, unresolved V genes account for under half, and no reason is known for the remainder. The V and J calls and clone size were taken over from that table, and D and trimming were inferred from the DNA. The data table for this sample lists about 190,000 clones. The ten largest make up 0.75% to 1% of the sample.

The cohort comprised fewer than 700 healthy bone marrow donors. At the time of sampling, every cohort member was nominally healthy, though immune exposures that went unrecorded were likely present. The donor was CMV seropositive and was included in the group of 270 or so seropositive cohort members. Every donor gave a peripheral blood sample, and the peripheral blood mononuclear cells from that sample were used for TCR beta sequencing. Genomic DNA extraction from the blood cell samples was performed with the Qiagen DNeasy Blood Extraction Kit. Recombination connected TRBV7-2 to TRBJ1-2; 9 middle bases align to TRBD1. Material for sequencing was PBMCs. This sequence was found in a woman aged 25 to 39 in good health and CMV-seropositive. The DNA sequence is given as TGTGCCAGCAGCTTCTTCATGGCGGGGACAGGGACTGGCTACACCTTC. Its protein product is CASSFFMAGTGTGYTF. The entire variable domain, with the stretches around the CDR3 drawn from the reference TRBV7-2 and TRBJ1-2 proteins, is GAGVSQSPSNKVTEKGKDVELRCDPISGHTALYWYRQSLGQGLEFLIYFQGNSAPDKSGLPSDRFSAERTGGSVSTLTIQRTQQEDSAVYLCASSFFMAGTGTGYTFGSGTRLTVV.